This is a list of T cell receptor beta chains from one sample in a study of cytomegalovirus exposure and HLA in healthy donors. Method: immunoSEQ multiplex PCR; TCRdb's copy keeps in-frame clones and lacks some. The sample lists some 170,000 clones, 70% to 80% occurring once. Source material: PBMCs. The receptor set was obtained from a man aged 55-75 years in good health and CMV-seronegative. CDR3s include the opening cysteine and the closing phenylalanine or tryptophan. Fields, in order: D gene, J gene, V gene, clone size, CDR3 DNA, CDR3 protein. The D gene is left open where the match is weak. Where a row states a size, it is once, few, many or the class of an expanded clone; other rows omit it.

d_call: -; j_call: TRBJ2-3; v_call: TRBV7-2; clone_size: -; cdr3_nt: TGTGCCAGCAGCGGGCGCATATCGGATACGCAGTATTTT; cdr3_aa: CASSGRISDTQYF
d_call: -; j_call: TRBJ2-7; v_call: TRBV4-3; clone_size: -; cdr3_nt: TGCGCCAGCAGCCAAGCACCATCAGGATCGCCCTACGAGCAGTACTTC; cdr3_aa: CASSQAPSGSPYEQYF
d_call: -; j_call: TRBJ2-3; v_call: TRBV10-3; clone_size: -; cdr3_nt: TGTGCCATCAGTGAGTTGCGGGGTTCAGATACGCAGTATTTT; cdr3_aa: CAISELRGSDTQYF
d_call: -; j_call: TRBJ2-7; v_call: TRBV28; clone_size: -; cdr3_nt: TGTGCCAGCAGTTTCGGGAAGCAGTACTTC; cdr3_aa: CASSFGKQYF
d_call: TRBD2; j_call: TRBJ2-7; v_call: TRBV5-1; clone_size: -; cdr3_nt: TGCGCCAGCAGCTTGGCCACTAGCGGCCGAAGTAAGACCTACGAGCAGTACTTC; cdr3_aa: CASSLATSGRSKTYEQYF
d_call: -; j_call: TRBJ2-5; v_call: TRBV7-9; clone_size: -; cdr3_nt: TGTGCCAGCAGCTTAGTACCCCGGGAGACCCAGTACTTC; cdr3_aa: CASSLVPRETQYF
d_call: -; j_call: TRBJ1-1; v_call: TRBV19; clone_size: -; cdr3_nt: TGTGCCAGTTCCTGGCAGGGGCTGACTGAAGCTTTCTTT; cdr3_aa: CASSWQGLTEAFF
d_call: TRBD2; j_call: TRBJ2-2; v_call: TRBV5-7; clone_size: -; cdr3_nt: TGTGCCAGCAGCTTGGCCGGGGGGGCGGGCACCGGGGAGCTGTTTTTT; cdr3_aa: CASSLAGGAGTGELFF
d_call: -; j_call: TRBJ2-3; v_call: TRBV30; clone_size: -; cdr3_nt: TGTGCCTGGAGTCGGGGTGGGGGCACAGATACGCAGTATTTT; cdr3_aa: CAWSRGGGTDTQYF
d_call: -; j_call: TRBJ1-2; v_call: TRBV7-2; clone_size: few; cdr3_nt: TGTGCCAGCAGCGCTGGGCAGAACTATGGCTACACCTTC; cdr3_aa: CASSAGQNYGYTF
d_call: TRBD2; j_call: TRBJ2-7; v_call: TRBV7-6; clone_size: -; cdr3_nt: TGTGCCAGCAGCTTAGTATTGGGACTAGCGGGATCCTACGAGCAGTACTTC; cdr3_aa: CASSLVLGLAGSYEQYF
d_call: -; j_call: TRBJ2-7; v_call: TRBV6-5; clone_size: -; cdr3_nt: TGTGCCAGCAGCTCCCGGACTGCAAAATACGAGCAGTACTTC; cdr3_aa: CASSSRTAKYEQYF
d_call: TRBD2; j_call: TRBJ2-2; v_call: TRBV2; clone_size: -; cdr3_nt: TGTGCCAGCAGGAGACTAGCGGGGGGGAGCGGGGAGCTGTTTTTT; cdr3_aa: CASRRLAGGSGELFF
d_call: -; j_call: TRBJ2-1; v_call: TRBV28; clone_size: -; cdr3_nt: TGTGCCAGCAGTTTTTCGGGGGGGACAGGGTTCAATGAGCAGTTCTTC; cdr3_aa: CASSFSGGTGFNEQFF
d_call: TRBD2; j_call: TRBJ2-3; v_call: TRBV9; clone_size: -; cdr3_nt: TGTGCCAGCAGCGTAGGGGTTGGCGGGAGGGCCGTCGCAGATACGCAGTATTTT; cdr3_aa: CASSVGVGGRAVADTQYF
d_call: -; j_call: TRBJ2-7; v_call: TRBV19; clone_size: -; cdr3_nt: TGTGCCAGTAGTATCGGAACAGGCTACGAGCAGTACTTC; cdr3_aa: CASSIGTGYEQYF
d_call: TRBD2; j_call: TRBJ2-1; v_call: TRBV29-1; clone_size: -; cdr3_nt: TGCAGCGTGGGGAAGACTAGCGGAGCCAACAATGAGCAGTTCTTC; cdr3_aa: CSVGKTSGANNEQFF
d_call: TRBD2; j_call: TRBJ2-1; v_call: TRBV28; clone_size: -; cdr3_nt: TGTGCCAGCAAGGGGACTAGAGGGTACAATGAGCAGTTCTTC; cdr3_aa: CASKGTRGYNEQFF
d_call: -; j_call: TRBJ1-5; v_call: TRBV5-8; clone_size: -; cdr3_nt: TGTGCCAGCAACCCACGAGACAAGAGCAATCAGCCCCAGCATTTT; cdr3_aa: CASNPRDKSNQPQHF
d_call: TRBD2; j_call: TRBJ2-1; v_call: TRBV28; clone_size: few; cdr3_nt: TGTGCCAGCAGCACTCCTGGGGGCGGGAGGAACAATGAGCAGTTCTTC; cdr3_aa: CASSTPGGGRNNEQFF
d_call: -; j_call: TRBJ2-2; v_call: TRBV7-9; clone_size: -; cdr3_nt: TGTTCCAGCAGCTTAGGCGGAGGGACTAACACCGGGGAGCTGTTTTTT; cdr3_aa: CSSSLGGGTNTGELFF
d_call: TRBD1; j_call: TRBJ1-1; v_call: TRBV7-2; clone_size: -; cdr3_nt: TGTGCCAGCAGCTCTGGACAGGGGGCGTGGAACACTGAAGCTTTCTTT; cdr3_aa: CASSSGQGAWNTEAFF
d_call: TRBD1; j_call: TRBJ1-3; v_call: TRBV28; clone_size: -; cdr3_nt: TGTGCCAGCAGTTCGAACGAAGGACAGGGAATAAGAAACACCATATATTTT; cdr3_aa: CASSSNEGQGIRNTIYF
d_call: TRBD2; j_call: TRBJ2-7; v_call: TRBV11-1; clone_size: -; cdr3_nt: TGTGCCAGCAGCTTAGGAGACTTGGGGGGGTACGAGCAGTACTTC; cdr3_aa: CASSLGDLGGYEQYF
d_call: -; j_call: TRBJ2-3; v_call: TRBV28; clone_size: -; cdr3_nt: TGTGCCAGCAGTTTATTAAGCACAGATACGCAGTATTTT; cdr3_aa: CASSLLSTDTQYF
d_call: TRBD1; j_call: TRBJ2-7; v_call: TRBV5-1; clone_size: -; cdr3_nt: TGCGCCAGCAGCTGGGGAGGACAGGGACCCTACGAGCAGTACTTC; cdr3_aa: CASSWGGQGPYEQYF
d_call: TRBD2; j_call: TRBJ2-1; v_call: TRBV29-1; clone_size: -; cdr3_nt: TGCAGCGTAAATATAGCGGGAGGTCACAATGAGCAGTTCTTC; cdr3_aa: CSVNIAGGHNEQFF
d_call: TRBD1; j_call: TRBJ2-1; v_call: TRBV5-1; clone_size: once; cdr3_nt: TGCGCCAGCAGCTGGGGACAGGCCTACAATGAGCAGTTCTTC; cdr3_aa: CASSWGQAYNEQFF
d_call: TRBD2; j_call: TRBJ2-3; v_call: TRBV14; clone_size: -; cdr3_nt: TGTGCCAGCAGCCAACTACTAGCGGGAGGCACAGATACGCAGTATTTT; cdr3_aa: CASSQLLAGGTDTQYF
d_call: -; j_call: TRBJ1-2; v_call: TRBV4-3; clone_size: -; cdr3_nt: TGCGCCAGCAGCCAAGCGTTTGCAACATACTATGGCTACACCTTC; cdr3_aa: CASSQAFATYYGYTF
d_call: -; j_call: TRBJ2-3; v_call: TRBV6-6; clone_size: -; cdr3_nt: TGTGCCAGCAGTTACGTGGGAGGTAGGACAGATACGCAGTATTTT; cdr3_aa: CASSYVGGRTDTQYF
d_call: -; j_call: TRBJ1-3; v_call: TRBV28; clone_size: once; cdr3_nt: TGTGCCAGCAACCTCAGGGGCTCTGGAAACACCATATATTTT; cdr3_aa: CASNLRGSGNTIYF
d_call: TRBD1; j_call: TRBJ2-1; v_call: TRBV7-9; clone_size: few; cdr3_nt: TGTTCCAGCAGCTCAACCGGGACAGGGGGCTGGCACAATGAGCAGTTCTTC; cdr3_aa: CSSSSTGTGGWHNEQFF
d_call: -; j_call: TRBJ1-2; v_call: TRBV11-2; clone_size: -; cdr3_nt: TGTGCCAGCAGCTTATCCCAGGCAGGGAGGGTTGACTATGGCTACACCTTC; cdr3_aa: CASSLSQAGRVDYGYTF
d_call: TRBD2; j_call: TRBJ2-7; v_call: TRBV5-1; clone_size: once; cdr3_nt: TGCGCCAGCAGCTCGCGGAGGCTAGCGGGCGAGCAGTACTTC; cdr3_aa: CASSSRRLAGEQYF
d_call: -; j_call: TRBJ2-3; v_call: TRBV15; clone_size: once; cdr3_nt: TGTGCCACCAGCGTGTCTAGTCCAGATACGCAGTATTTT; cdr3_aa: CATSVSSPDTQYF
d_call: -; j_call: TRBJ1-2; v_call: TRBV5-8; clone_size: -; cdr3_nt: TGTGCCAGCCCGAATGGCCCCACAGGGCACTCTGGCTACACCTTC; cdr3_aa: CASPNGPTGHSGYTF
d_call: -; j_call: TRBJ1-1; v_call: TRBV2; clone_size: -; cdr3_nt: TGTGCCAGCAGTGAAATCAGGAACACTGAAGCTTTCTTT; cdr3_aa: CASSEIRNTEAFF
d_call: -; j_call: TRBJ1-1; v_call: TRBV29-1; clone_size: once; cdr3_nt: TGCAGCGTTGAGGGCAGGTCAGACACTGAAGCTTTCTTT; cdr3_aa: CSVEGRSDTEAFF
d_call: -; j_call: TRBJ2-5; v_call: TRBV4-1; clone_size: -; cdr3_nt: TGCGCCAGCAGCCAAGGTGGCGGAGAAGAGACCCAGTACTTC; cdr3_aa: CASSQGGGEETQYF
d_call: -; j_call: TRBJ1-6; v_call: TRBV7-2; clone_size: -; cdr3_nt: TGTGCCAGCAGCCCTCGGGGGAATTCAATTTCACCCCTCCACTTT; cdr3_aa: CASSPRGNSISPLHF
d_call: TRBD2; j_call: TRBJ2-7; v_call: TRBV28; clone_size: -; cdr3_nt: TGTGCCAGCAGGCCAGCGGGAGTAGGCTACGAGCAGTACTTC; cdr3_aa: CASRPAGVGYEQYF
d_call: TRBD1; j_call: TRBJ1-4; v_call: TRBV2; clone_size: -; cdr3_nt: TGTGCCAGCAAGCAGGACAGGAGTAATGAAAAACTGTTTTTT; cdr3_aa: CASKQDRSNEKLFF
d_call: -; j_call: TRBJ2-7; v_call: TRBV5-1; clone_size: -; cdr3_nt: TGCGCCAGCAGCTTTATTGGCAGCTCAGGGGAAATGGCCTACGAGCAGTACTTC; cdr3_aa: CASSFIGSSGEMAYEQYF
d_call: TRBD1; j_call: TRBJ2-5; v_call: TRBV11-2; clone_size: -; cdr3_nt: TGTGCCAGCAGCACATCGGACAGGGGACAGCAAGAGACCCAGTACTTC; cdr3_aa: CASSTSDRGQQETQYF
d_call: TRBD1; j_call: TRBJ2-7; v_call: TRBV18; clone_size: -; cdr3_nt: TGTGCCAGCTCAGCCGGACAGGACCACGAGCAGTACTTC; cdr3_aa: CASSAGQDHEQYF
d_call: -; j_call: TRBJ1-2; v_call: TRBV5-1; clone_size: -; cdr3_nt: TGCGCCAGCAGCTTGGAGTCCAGGGGTGGCTACACCTTC; cdr3_aa: CASSLESRGGYTF
d_call: -; j_call: TRBJ2-3; v_call: TRBV5-1; clone_size: few; cdr3_nt: TGCGCCAGCAGCCTCTTGGCGCGGGGTGGGCCAGATACGCAGTATTTT; cdr3_aa: CASSLLARGGPDTQYF
d_call: TRBD1; j_call: TRBJ2-1; v_call: TRBV29-1; clone_size: -; cdr3_nt: TGCAGCGGGGGAGGACAGGGCCCCTACAATGAGCAGTTCTTC; cdr3_aa: CSGGGQGPYNEQFF
d_call: -; j_call: TRBJ1-1; v_call: TRBV9; clone_size: -; cdr3_nt: TGTGCCAGCAGCGCTATCTACGGTGGAGGCACTGAAGCTTTCTTT; cdr3_aa: CASSAIYGGGTEAFF
d_call: TRBD1; j_call: TRBJ2-7; v_call: TRBV27; clone_size: -; cdr3_nt: TGTGCCAGCAGTAATGGGCGCCGGGACAGGCCTAGCTACGAGCAGTACTTC; cdr3_aa: CASSNGRRDRPSYEQYF
d_call: TRBD1; j_call: TRBJ2-5; v_call: TRBV5-4; clone_size: -; cdr3_nt: TGTGCCAGCAGCCCAGACAGGGACCTTCGGACCCAGTACTTC; cdr3_aa: CASSPDRDLRTQYF
d_call: -; j_call: TRBJ1-5; v_call: TRBV7-2; clone_size: -; cdr3_nt: TGTGCCAGCAGCTTAGGGCCCAATCAGCCCCAGCATTTT; cdr3_aa: CASSLGPNQPQHF
d_call: -; j_call: TRBJ2-3; v_call: TRBV7-6; clone_size: -; cdr3_nt: TGTGCCAGCAGCTTAGAGATTGGGGCACAGGATACGCAGTATTTT; cdr3_aa: CASSLEIGAQDTQYF
d_call: -; j_call: TRBJ2-7; v_call: TRBV7-8; clone_size: few; cdr3_nt: TGTGCCAGCAGCAGACGGGACTCCTACGAGCAGTACTTC; cdr3_aa: CASSRRDSYEQYF
d_call: TRBD1; j_call: TRBJ1-2; v_call: TRBV2; clone_size: -; cdr3_nt: TGTGCCAGCAGCGCTGACAGGGTAGACTATGGCTACACCTTC; cdr3_aa: CASSADRVDYGYTF
d_call: -; j_call: TRBJ2-3; v_call: TRBV11-2; clone_size: -; cdr3_nt: TGTGCCAGCAGCTTAAGAGAAAGAACGTCTTCCGATACGCAGTATTTT; cdr3_aa: CASSLRERTSSDTQYF
d_call: TRBD1; j_call: TRBJ1-5; v_call: TRBV10-3; clone_size: once; cdr3_nt: TGTGCCATCACCGCGGACAGGGCGCGTCAGCCCCAGCATTTT; cdr3_aa: CAITADRARQPQHF
d_call: -; j_call: TRBJ2-6; v_call: TRBV28; clone_size: -; cdr3_nt: TGTGCCAGCAGAATCTCTGGGGCCAACGCCCTGACTTTC; cdr3_aa: CASRISGANALTF
d_call: TRBD1; j_call: TRBJ2-7; v_call: TRBV7-8; clone_size: -; cdr3_nt: TGTGCCAGCAGCTTAGTTCCAGGACAGGGTCACTTC; cdr3_aa: CASSLVPGQGHF